Sequencing of this TCR beta chain was carried out in a study of PD-L1 blockade in urothelial cancer. Study-level background: Starting around 2014, patients were given atezolizumab (1,200 mg intravenously every 3 weeks). Blood was tested 3 weeks (second dose) and 6 weeks into treatment. Blood gave a median approximately 140,000 T cells. Study-level points and caveats: Better progression-free and overall survival followed lower pretreatment blood clonality.

Turning to this clone: Its antigen is as yet unknown.

The germline CDR1 and CDR2 sequences are LNHDA and SQIVND (reference sequence). This CDR3 comprises 15 residues. With 4 bases clipped from V and 4 bases from J, the junction kept 2 bases outside the gene matches. Data came from immunoSEQ multiplex PCR; TCRdb stores just in-frame clones and leaves some out. The sample contains 35,000 to 50,000 clones, more than 75% of which appear only once. The sample consisted of PBMCs, taken around atezolizumab (anti-PD-L1) treatment. The chain recombines TRBV19 with TRBJ2-5; 14 bases line up with TRBD2. The TCR was taken from a man aged 65 to 79 with urothelial cancer. The chain's CDR3 is CASSKGLAGVETQYF. The CDR3 bases are TGTGCCAGTAGTAAGGGACTAGCGGGAGTAGAGACCCAGTACTTC.